The 2 T cell receptor beta chains in this list originate from one sample, sequenced in a study of CD8+ T cells in alopecia areata. RNA extraction and reverse transcription yielded cDNA as sequencing template. Assay: immunoSEQ multiplex PCR; the TCRdb copy retains only in-frame clones and omits some. This table has some 130,000 clones, about 56% appearing once. Treatment in this sample: oral pan-JAK inhibitor, 5-10 mg twice daily. The source material was CD8+ T cells sorted from blood, sampled at week 4, from a patient treated with tofacitinib. These receptor sequences come from a human donor with alopecia areata.

The gene calls are TRBV2 and TRBJ1-5; TRBD1 matches at 9 bases. This CDR3 is 15 amino acids long. Germline-derived CDR1 and CDR2 are SNHLY and FYNNEI. V was pared by 0 bases and J by 9 bases, with 6 bases of the junction left unmatched. In DNA form, the CDR3 reads TGTGCCAGCAGTGAAGCAAGGACAGGGGCTCCGCCCCAGCATTTT. Translated, it gives CASSEARTGAPPQHF. Full variable domain (missing parts from reference TRBV2 and TRBJ1-5): EPEVTQTPSHQVTQMGQEVILRCVPISNHLYFYWYRQILGQKVEFLVSFYNNEISEKSEIFDDQFSVERPDGSNFTLKIRSTKLEDSAMYFCASSEARTGAPPQHFGDGTRLSIL.

This chain joins TRBV19 and TRBJ1-5, with D uncertain. This CDR3 has 15 residues. CDR1 is LNHDA, CDR2 SQIVND, per germline (reference sequence). Trimming removed 5 bases from V and 0 bases from J, with 11 bases in between. Written as DNA, the CDR3 is TGTGCCAGTAGTGAGAGCATACTTAGCAATCAGCCCCAGCATTTT. Protein sequence: CASSESILSNQPQHF.